One sample yielded the 23 T cell receptor beta chains listed below, sequenced in a study of Tregs in tolerant kidney transplant recipients. Recipients received nonmyeloablative bone marrow transplants from related graft donors, with transient mixed chimerism. Repertoires were generated with immunoSEQ multiplex PCR, while TCRdb's copy carries only in-frame clones and drops some. The table lists about 81,000 clones, roughly 91% of them singletons. Source: CD4+ T cells from blood (PBMCs), taken 24 months after the transplant. These receptors originate from a human patient who received a combined kidney and bone marrow transplant. T cells may partly derive from the graft donor.

The chain employs TRBV15 and TRBJ2-7; D perhaps matches TRBD2 (5 bases). The CDR3 consists of 14 residues. V was cut by 0 bases and J by 4 bases, with 10 bases left in between. CDR1 and CDR2 from the germline V gene are LNHNV and YYDKDF (reference sequence). CDR3 residues: CATSRDRTGYEQYF. The DNA for the CDR3 is TGTGCCACCAGCAGAGATCGAACGGGGTACGAGCAGTACTTC.

V and J are TRBV11-1 and TRBJ2-2; 12 bases are shared with TRBD2. V trimming: 5 bases; J trimming: 3 bases; junction bases outside the gene matches: 7. The CDR3 is 17 residues long. From germline, CDR1 is SGHAT and CDR2 FQDESV (reference sequence). The CDR3 spells CASSPASGGAHTGELFF. CDR3 coding DNA: TGTGCCAGCAGCCCCGCTAGCGGGGGGGCCCACACCGGGGAGCTGTTTTTT. Full variable domain (outside the CDR3, taken from reference TRBV11-1 and TRBJ2-2): EAEVAQSPRYKITEKSQAVAFWCDPISGHATLYWYRQILGQGPELLVQFQDESVVDDSQLPKDRFSAERLKGVDSTLKIQPAELGDSAMYLCASSPASGGAHTGELFFGEGSRLTVL.

The rearrangement uses TRBV19 and TRBJ2-1; 7 bases fit TRBD2. CDR1 is LNHDA, CDR2 SQIVND, per germline (reference sequence). V was pared by 4 bases and J by 9 bases, with 6 bases of the junction left unmatched. The CDR3 has 13 amino acids. CDR3 DNA sequence: TGTGCCAGTAGTACCCGACTAGCAGGTGAGCAGTTCTTC. This gives the protein CASSTRLAGEQFF.

This chain joins TRBV19 and TRBJ2-1; 9 bases map to TRBD1. CDR3 size: 14 residues. CDR1 is LNHDA and CDR2 is SQIVND in the germline V gene (reference sequence). V gave up 3 bases and J gave up 15 bases; unmatched junction bases: 12. CDR3 region: CASSIVQHRGLLFF. The CDR3 DNA follows: TGTGCCAGTAGTATCGTACAACACAGGGGGCTGCTGTTCTTC.

The chain has TRBV9 and TRBJ1-4; a weak D match, TRBD1 (5 bases). The germline V gene encodes CDR1 SGDLS and CDR2 YYNGEE. CDR3 length equals 15 residues. Trimming took off 2 bases at V and 7 bases at J, with 15 bases between the two ends. The CDR3 nucleotides are TGTGCCAGCAGCGTTGAAGGGCAGGGAGGTGAAAAACTGTTTTTT. Amino acids: CASSVEGQGGEKLFF.

The genes are TRBV2 and TRBJ2-5; 9 positions agree with TRBD2. This CDR3 region has 16 residues. Per the germline V gene, CDR1 is SNHLY and CDR2 is FYNNEI. J was trimmed by 5 bases and V by 8 bases; bases with no gene match: 15. The CDR3 region is CASCFRLAGPGETQYF. DNA of the CDR3: TGTGCCAGCTGCTTCCGTCTAGCGGGGCCGGGGGAGACCCAGTACTTC. Together with reference TRBV2 and TRBJ2-5, the CDR3 gives the full variable domain: EPEVTQTPSHQVTQMGQEVILRCVPISNHLYFYWYRQILGQKVEFLVSFYNNEISEKSEIFDDQFSVERPDGSNFTLKIRSTKLEDSAMYFCASCFRLAGPGETQYFGPGTRLLVL.

This chain links TRBV5-1 with TRBJ2-3, with 8 bases that match TRBD2. Germline trimming cut 7 bases from V and 2 bases from J; bases unmatched to any gene: 6. The germline gives CDR1 SGHRS, CDR2 YFSETQ. CDR3 length equals 14 residues. CDR3: CASSGGGNTDTQYF. The CDR3 coding sequence is TGCGCCAGCTCCGGCGGGGGGAACACAGATACGCAGTATTTT.

Points on this clone: At the DNA level, this CDR3 is encoded by other sequences in the same sample as well. The chain recombines TRBV5-8 with TRBJ1-6, with D unresolved. Germline CDR1 SGHTS, CDR2 YDEGEE. This CDR3 is built from 13 residues. With 2 bases removed from V and 5 bases from J, the gap between germline ends came to 5 bases. The CDR3 loop reads CASSFRDNSPLHF. The CDR3 DNA sequence: TGTGCCAGCAGCTTCCGAGATAATTCACCCCTCCACTTT.

CDR3 coding DNA: TGTGCCAGCAGCTCCCAGGGGGCTGAAGCTTTCTTT. Amino acid sequence: CASSSQGAEAFF. This chain connects TRBV11-2 to TRBJ1-1; 7 bases agree with TRBD1. This CDR3 has 12 residues. In germline, CDR1 is SGHAT, CDR2 FQNNGV. V trimming: 4 bases; J trimming: 6 bases; junction bases outside the gene matches: 2. The full variable domain, in which reference TRBV11-2 and TRBJ1-1 provide the parts outside the CDR3, is EAGVAQSPRYKIIEKRQSVAFWCNPISGHATLYWYQQILGQGPKLLIQFQNNGVVDDSQLPKDRFSAERLKGVDSTLKIQPAKLEDSAVYLCASSSQGAEAFFGQGTRLTVV.

This sequence joins TRBV4-1 and TRBJ1-5; D unclear. The CDR3 length is 13 residues. Germline values: CDR1 MGHRA, CDR2 YSYEKL. Between the trimmed V and J ends, which lost 4 bases and 4 bases, there was a span of 8 bases. CDR3 sequence reads: CASSLRSNQPQHF. The CDR3, as DNA: TGCGCCAGCAGCCTCCGTTCTAATCAGCCCCAGCATTTT.

This chain connects TRBV4-3 to TRBJ2-1; 10 bases are a match to TRBD2. With V trimmed by 5 bases and J by 8 bases, 9 bases remained unmatched. The CDR3 contains 15 residues. Germline assignment: CDR1 LGHNA and CDR2 YSLEER. The DNA of the CDR3 is TGCGCCAGCAGCGCTTTAGCGGGGGGCGCAGATGAGCAGTTCTTC. As protein: CASSALAGGADEQFF.

J is TRBJ1-5 and V is TRBV30; 7 positions match TRBD1. Unmatched junction bases numbered 6, after V lost 1 base and J lost 3 bases. Germline assignment: CDR1 GTSNPN and CDR2 SVGIG (reference sequence). This CDR3 has 15 residues. The CDR3 sequence: CAWSGGGTVNQPQHF. The CDR3 DNA reads as TGTGCCTGGAGTGGAGGGGGGACAGTCAATCAGCCCCAGCATTTT.

The chain has TRBV19 and TRBJ1-6; TRBD1 is a possible D gene (6 bases). CDR1 and CDR2 from the germline V gene are LNHDA and SQIVND (reference sequence). The V and J ends lost 4 bases and 9 bases respectively, with 19 bases between them. The CDR3 sequence is 16 residues long. CDR3 in amino acids: CASSRGGRSEFSPLHF. Written as DNA, the CDR3 is TGTGCCAGTAGTAGAGGGGGACGGAGTGAATTTTCACCCCTCCACTTT.

The chain is built from TRBV6-4 and TRBJ2-1; 10 bases are shared with TRBD2. The CDR3 runs to 22 residues. Germline V lookup: CDR1 MRHNA, CDR2 SNTAGT. With 2 bases clipped from V and 4 bases from J, the junction kept 23 bases outside the gene matches. The CDR3 loop is CASSDGRQGVMSAGGKYNEQFF. In DNA, the CDR3 is TGTGCCAGCAGTGACGGACGGCAGGGGGTAATGTCAGCGGGAGGGAAATACAATGAGCAGTTCTTC.

The V call is TRBV18, the J call TRBJ2-6; 7 bases match TRBD2. CDR3 length: 21 residues. CDR1 is KGHSH, CDR2 LQKENI, per germline. V lost 0 bases and J lost 0; bases outside the gene matches: 14. The CDR3 DNA follows: TGTGCCAGCTCACCACCGAGGCGGGGGACCCACACTAGCTCTGGGGCCAACGTCCTGACTTTC. Protein sequence: CASSPPRRGTHTSSGANVLTF.

CDR3 amino acids: CASSFTRTSGRYEQYF. As DNA, the CDR3 is TGTGCCAGCAGTTTTACGAGGACTAGCGGGAGGTACGAGCAGTACTTC. The rearrangement uses TRBV27 and TRBJ2-7; TRBD2 matches at 14 bases. CDR1 is MNHEY and CDR2 is SMNVEV in the germline V gene (reference sequence). V dropped 3 bases and J dropped 4; count of bases not matched to a gene: 5. The CDR3 extends over 16 amino acids.

V is TRBV7-7 and J is TRBJ2-5; no reliable D call. V lost 1 base to trimming and J lost 4 bases, with 13 bases between them. The CDR3 contains 15 residues. CDR1 SSHAT and CDR2 FNYEAQ come from the germline V gene (reference sequence). Here the CDR3 DNA reads TGTGCCAGCAGCTTAGGCGGCTCAGTTGGAGAGACCCAGTACTTC. It codes for CASSLGGSVGETQYF.

The CDR3 region has the DNA TGTGCCAGCTCACTTGACAGCACCTCCGGCTACACCTTC. Translated, it gives CASSLDSTSGYTF. The chain is built from TRBV18 and TRBJ1-2, with D possibly being TRBD1 (5 bases). V lost 4 bases and J lost 8, with 14 bases in between. The CDR3 length is 13 residues. Germline V gives CDR1 KGHSH, CDR2 LQKENI.

J is TRBJ2-3 and V is TRBV9; 10 bases map to TRBD1. The germline CDR1 and CDR2 sequences are SGDLS and YYNGEE. This CDR3 has 15 residues. With 1 base clipped from V and 6 bases from J, the junction kept 5 bases outside the gene matches. The CDR3 DNA reads TGTGCCAGCAGCGTAAGTGGGACAGGGGTTGATACGCAGTATTTT. It is translated as CASSVSGTGVDTQYF.

This clone was seen once. The rearrangement uses TRBV7-9 and TRBJ2-5; 8 bases line up with TRBD2. CDR3 size: 16 residues. Germline trimming cut 1 base from V and 0 bases from J; bases unmatched to any gene: 4. CDR1 and CDR2 from the germline V gene are SEHNR and FQNEAQ (reference sequence). The DNA of the CDR3 is TGTGCCAGCAGCTTAGGAGTAGCGGGGTACCAAGAGACCCAGTACTTC. It specifies CASSLGVAGYQETQYF.

The gene calls are TRBV30 and TRBJ1-6; D might be TRBD1 (6 bases). The V end lost 2 bases, the J end lost 7 bases, and 9 bases lay between the germline ends. This CDR3 is 13 amino acids long. Per germline, CDR1 GTSNPN and CDR2 SVGIG (reference sequence). CDR3 in amino acids: CAWSSRGNSPLHF. The CDR3 DNA follows: TGTGCCTGGAGTTCAAGGGGGAATTCACCCCTCCACTTT.

Of note for this clone: A junction end diverges from the germline sequence, so it may reflect a read error. This same CDR3 is encoded by further DNA sequences in the sample. The V and J genes are TRBV13 and TRBJ1-6, with D tentatively TRBD1 (5 bases). Germline CDR1 and CDR2: PRHDT and FYEKMQ (reference sequence). The CDR3 extends over 14 amino acids. In DNA form, the CDR3 reads TGTGCCAGCCATCGGGAGGGGTTAAATTCCCCCCTCCACTTT. Residues: CASHREGLNSPLHF.

The CDR3: CASSQEWYGNTGELFF. CDR3 DNA: TGTGCCAGCAGCCAAGAGTGGTACGGGAACACCGGGGAGCTGTTTTTT. V is TRBV14 and J is TRBJ2-2; no clear D. Looked up from germline, CDR1 is SGHDN and CDR2 is FVKESK. The V end was cut by 0 bases, the J end by 1 base, with 9 bases between. The length of the CDR3 is 16 residues.